This TCR beta chain was identified in a study of monozygotic twins with inflammatory bowel disease. There were eight separate reactions per sample in which cDNA was made. TCRdb reanalyzed the 5' RACE reads, giving one entry per CDR3 protein sequence and no DNA. This sample's table has around 370,000 distinct CDR3 sequences. With respect to this clonotype: The target antigen is unknown.

Whole-blood total RNA was extracted without T cell sorting. CDR3 length: 13 residues. The germline CDR1 and CDR2 sequences are SGHRS and YFSETQ. General study results and limits: Among T cells, the various subtypes were not distinguishable.

The sample was blood. This clonotype was obtained from a human donor with ulcerative colitis or Crohn's disease, or a healthy co-twin of an affected twin (not recorded which). The chain combines TRBV5-1 with TRBJ2-5; TCRdb calls TRBD1, which cannot be checked without DNA. Here the CDR3 reads CASSFGGQETQYF.